This is a list of T cell receptor beta chains from one sample in a study of cytomegalovirus exposure and HLA in healthy donors. TCRdb keeps only in-frame clones here, not all; method: immunoSEQ multiplex PCR. Here the sample spans around 150,000 clones, approximately 87% being singletons. The sample consisted of PBMCs. The source is a man between 35 and 55 years old in good health and CMV-seronegative. CDR3s include the opening cysteine and the closing phenylalanine or tryptophan. A D gene is named only where the DNA matches it firmly. Part of the rows lack a size; the others show once, few, many or a class for expanded clones.

clone_size,cdr3_length,d_call,v_call,j_call,cdr3_nt,cdr3_aa
NA,14,TRBD1,TRBV2,TRBJ2-1,TGTGCCAGCACCGGGACAGGGCGATACAGTGAGCAGTTCTTC,CASTGTGRYSEQFF
NA,15,NA,TRBV13,TRBJ1-1,TGTGCCAGCAGCGTAAGGGGGGGCAGGGCTCCTGAAGCTTTCTTT,CASSVRGGRAPEAFF
NA,13,NA,TRBV19,TRBJ1-2,TGTGCCAGTAGAAGGGGTCCTAACTATGGCTACACCTTC,CASRRGPNYGYTF
once,15,TRBD1,TRBV28,TRBJ1-2,TGTGCCAGCAGTATCGCGACAGGGGGCGCGAATGGCTACACCTTC,CASSIATGGANGYTF
NA,11,NA,TRBV5-1,TRBJ2-1,TGCGCCAGCAGCTTCCAGGGGGAGCAGTTCTTC,CASSFQGEQFF
NA,15,NA,TRBV28,TRBJ1-1,TGTGCCAGCAGCCACAGGGTGGTTCCGAACACTGAAGCTTTCTTT,CASSHRVVPNTEAFF
NA,16,NA,TRBV7-8,TRBJ1-1,TGTGCCAGCAGCTTGGGGTCAGCGGGGAGCAACACTGAAGCTTTCTTT,CASSLGSAGSNTEAFF
NA,15,TRBD2,TRBV7-6,TRBJ2-7,TGTGCCAGCAGTGGCCTGGCGGGAGGGCCGGAGGAGCAGTACTTC,CASSGLAGGPEEQYF
NA,15,NA,TRBV7-2,TRBJ2-7,TGTGCCAGCAGCTTACAGGGGGGAAAAAGCTACGAGCAGTACTTC,CASSLQGGKSYEQYF
NA,14,NA,TRBV29-1,TRBJ1-1,TGCAGCGTTGAAGCCCGACAGAAGCTGACTGAAGCTTTCTTT,CSVEARQKLTEAFF
NA,14,NA,TRBV7-8,TRBJ2-7,TGTGCCAGCAGCTTCCAAGAGGAGGGTGGCGAGCAGTACTTC,CASSFQEEGGEQYF
NA,16,NA,TRBV5-1,TRBJ1-6,TGCGCCAGCAGCCCCGCGGGGAGCTCCTATAATTCACCCCTCCACTTT,CASSPAGSSYNSPLHF
NA,14,TRBD1,TRBV27,TRBJ1-5,TGTGCCAGCAGTTCCGGACAGGGAAATCAGCCCCAGCATTTT,CASSSGQGNQPQHF
few,16,TRBD2,TRBV7-2,TRBJ2-7,TGTGCCAGCAGCTTAGAGGGTTTGATGGGCGGGAGAGGGCAGTACTTC,CASSLEGLMGGRGQYF
NA,14,TRBD1,TRBV27,TRBJ1-2,TGTGCCAGCGCCTTACAGGGGTCTAACTATGGCTACACCTTC,CASALQGSNYGYTF
NA,15,NA,TRBV5-1,TRBJ2-6,TGCGCCAGCAGCACAGTCCTCTCTGGGGCCAACGTCCTGACTTTC,CASSTVLSGANVLTF
NA,15,TRBD2,TRBV29-1,TRBJ2-7,TGCAGCGTCATAACCCCGGGACTAGCGGGAGCCGAGCAGTACTTC,CSVITPGLAGAEQYF
NA,14,TRBD1,TRBV7-8,TRBJ2-5,TGTGCCAGCAGCTTATCCGGGACAGAAGAGACCCAGTACTTC,CASSLSGTEETQYF
NA,16,TRBD1,TRBV7-8,TRBJ2-5,TGTGCCAGCAGCCATTGGGACAGCATTGCACAAGAGACCCAGTACTTC,CASSHWDSIAQETQYF
NA,16,TRBD1,TRBV19,TRBJ2-1,TGTGCCAGTAGTATAGTCGAGGGGGCGTTTCGGTTTGAGCAGTTCTTC,CASSIVEGAFRFEQFF
few,14,NA,TRBV28,TRBJ1-6,TGTGCCAGCAGTCGGGGGAGGGTGGATTCACCCCTCCACTTT,CASSRGRVDSPLHF
once,19,TRBD2,TRBV7-3,TRBJ2-1,TGTGCCAGCAGCTTAATGGACCTCGGAGAAGCGGGGGGCTACAATGAGCAGTTCTTC,CASSLMDLGEAGGYNEQFF
NA,15,TRBD1,TRBV5-1,TRBJ2-7,TGCGCCAGCAGCTTTCTCTCCGGGACAGTTGTCGAGCAGTACTTC,CASSFLSGTVVEQYF
NA,16,NA,TRBV4-1,TRBJ2-3,TGCGCCAGCAGTAACAGGGCCACCACGCTCACAGATACGCAGTATTTT,CASSNRATTLTDTQYF
NA,14,NA,TRBV7-3,TRBJ1-1,TGTGCCAGCAGCGCAGGACATTCGAACACTGAAGCTTTCTTT,CASSAGHSNTEAFF
NA,15,TRBD2,TRBV7-8,TRBJ2-5,TGTGCCAGCAGTGCGACTAGCGGGAGAGAAGGGACCCAGTACTTC,CASSATSGREGTQYF
NA,12,NA,TRBV11-2,TRBJ1-3,TGTGCCAGCAGCTTAGACCGGGACACCATATATTTT,CASSLDRDTIYF
NA,14,TRBD1,TRBV5-6,TRBJ2-7,TGTGCCAGCAGCTTGTGGGACAGAACCTACGAGCAGTACTTC,CASSLWDRTYEQYF
NA,17,NA,TRBV9,TRBJ1-3,TGTGCCAGCAGCGGAGGGGGGGTCCCGCGCTCTGGAAACACCATATATTTT,CASSGGGVPRSGNTIYF
NA,16,NA,TRBV6-6,TRBJ1-3,TGTGCCAGCAGTTACTCGACTAAGAGCTCTGGAAACACCATATATTTT,CASSYSTKSSGNTIYF
few,13,NA,TRBV29-1,TRBJ1-1,TGCAGCGTTGTGAACACCGGGGGAACTGAAGCTTTCTTT,CSVVNTGGTEAFF
few,14,NA,TRBV7-9,TRBJ1-1,TGTGCCAGCAGCTTAGCGGTACAGGACAATGAAGCTTTCTTT,CASSLAVQDNEAFF
NA,14,NA,TRBV11-2,TRBJ1-4,TGTGCCAGCAGCTTAGATCCAGGTAATGAAAAACTGTTTTTT,CASSLDPGNEKLFF
NA,15,NA,TRBV4-2,TRBJ2-7,TGTGCCAGCAGCCTCGGCGGAGGGCTCTCCTACGAGCAGTACTTC,CASSLGGGLSYEQYF
NA,17,NA,TRBV7-3,TRBJ2-1,TGTGCCAGCAGCTTAATACACGGGTATACGGGCTACAATGAGCAGTTCTTC,CASSLIHGYTGYNEQFF
few,14,NA,TRBV6-6,TRBJ1-1,TGTGCCAGCAGTCGGACAGAGAGAGGCACTGAAGCTTTCTTT,CASSRTERGTEAFF
NA,18,TRBD1,TRBV18,TRBJ2-7,TGTGCCAGCTCCCCCGGGACAGGGGGCTTTCCCTACTCCTACGAGCAGTACTTC,CASSPGTGGFPYSYEQYF
few,15,NA,TRBV12-5,TRBJ2-1,TGTGCTAGTGGTCGCTTGACTCCGAGGACGACGAGGGTTTTCTTC,CASGRLTPRTTRVFF
NA,15,TRBD1,TRBV7-7,TRBJ2-3,TGTGCTAGCAGCGTAGACAGGGGAGAGACAGATACGCAGTATTTT,CASSVDRGETDTQYF
NA,16,NA,TRBV4-3,TRBJ2-1,TGCGCCAGCAGCCAAGATGGGGTCGCCAGGGGAAATGAGCAGTTCTTC,CASSQDGVARGNEQFF